This is a list of T cell receptor beta chains from one sample in a study of shared clonotypes between healthy human individuals. Sequenced by immunoSEQ multiplex PCR; TCRdb stores in-frame clones only, minus some. The table includes 630,000 or so clones, roughly 98% detected once. Sequenced: naive CD8+ T cells sorted from blood. These receptors all come from a man aged 30 to 45 in good health. The CDR3 runs from the conserved cysteine through the conserved F or W. The D gene is left open where the match is weak. The listing skips clone size in some rows; elsewhere it reads once, few, many or a size class.

d_gene: NA; v_gene: TRBV7-6; abundance: NA; j_gene: TRBJ2-7; CDR3aa: CASSLGERYEQYF; CDR3nt: TGTGCCAGCAGCTTAGGTGAACGCTACGAGCAGTACTTC
d_gene: TRBD1; v_gene: TRBV29-1; abundance: NA; j_gene: TRBJ2-7; CDR3aa: CSGTFPDRAAEQYF; CDR3nt: TGCAGCGGTACTTTCCCAGACAGGGCGGCCGAGCAGTACTTC
d_gene: NA; v_gene: TRBV6-1; abundance: NA; j_gene: TRBJ2-5; CDR3aa: CASRIQSQETQYF; CDR3nt: TGTGCCAGCAGAATACAGAGTCAAGAGACCCAGTACTTC
d_gene: NA; v_gene: TRBV6-6; abundance: few; j_gene: TRBJ2-7; CDR3aa: CASSYSGGTSSYEQYF; CDR3nt: TGTGCCAGCAGTTACTCTGGGGGCACCAGCTCCTACGAGCAGTACTTC
d_gene: NA; v_gene: TRBV6-1; abundance: NA; j_gene: TRBJ2-7; CDR3aa: CATHRVPYEQYF; CDR3nt: TGTGCCACTCACAGGGTACCATACGAGCAGTACTTC
d_gene: NA; v_gene: TRBV4-1; abundance: NA; j_gene: TRBJ2-2; CDR3aa: CASSPISVRTTGELFF; CDR3nt: TGCGCCAGCAGCCCGATCTCAGTTAGAACAACCGGGGAGCTGTTTTTT
d_gene: TRBD1; v_gene: TRBV14; abundance: NA; j_gene: TRBJ1-2; CDR3aa: CASSHSDRVNYGYTF; CDR3nt: TGTGCCAGCAGCCATAGCGACAGGGTAAACTATGGCTACACCTTC
d_gene: TRBD2; v_gene: TRBV10-1; abundance: NA; j_gene: TRBJ2-1; CDR3aa: CASATSGNDNEQFF; CDR3nt: TGCGCCAGCGCGACTAGCGGGAATGACAATGAGCAGTTCTTC
d_gene: NA; v_gene: TRBV6-1; abundance: NA; j_gene: TRBJ2-7; CDR3aa: CASSEASAPNYEQYF; CDR3nt: TGTGCCAGCAGTGAAGCATCGGCCCCCAACTACGAGCAGTACTTC
d_gene: TRBD1; v_gene: TRBV7-6; abundance: NA; j_gene: TRBJ2-6; CDR3aa: CASSLALWDRGPSGANVLTF; CDR3nt: TGTGCCAGCAGCTTAGCGTTATGGGACAGGGGGCCCTCTGGGGCCAACGTCCTGACTTTC
d_gene: TRBD2; v_gene: TRBV6-6; abundance: NA; j_gene: TRBJ2-7; CDR3aa: CASSYSSGKRVIF; CDR3nt: TGTGCCAGCAGTTATTCAAGCGGGAAAAGGGTAATATTC
d_gene: TRBD1; v_gene: TRBV5-1; abundance: once; j_gene: TRBJ1-1; CDR3aa: CASSLGTGGATEAFF; CDR3nt: TGCGCCAGCAGCTTGGGGACAGGAGGGGCAACTGAAGCTTTCTTT
d_gene: NA; v_gene: TRBV11-2; abundance: NA; j_gene: TRBJ2-2; CDR3aa: CASSFSVEEPGELFF; CDR3nt: TGTGCCAGCAGCTTTTCCGTAGAGGAGCCCGGGGAGCTGTTTTTT
d_gene: TRBD2; v_gene: TRBV7-2; abundance: NA; j_gene: TRBJ2-1; CDR3aa: CASSRMASGTSSYNEQFF; CDR3nt: TGTGCCAGCAGCCGCATGGCTAGCGGGACGAGCTCCTACAATGAGCAGTTCTTC
d_gene: NA; v_gene: TRBV28; abundance: NA; j_gene: TRBJ2-3; CDR3aa: CASRLAAKAFTDTQYF; CDR3nt: TGTGCCAGCAGGTTAGCAGCAAAAGCCTTCACAGATACGCAGTATTTT
d_gene: NA; v_gene: TRBV2; abundance: NA; j_gene: TRBJ2-2; CDR3aa: CASSEAVGSPRKGNTGELFF; CDR3nt: TGTGCCAGCAGTGAAGCGGTGGGGAGTCCCCGCAAAGGGAACACCGGGGAGCTGTTTTTT
d_gene: NA; v_gene: TRBV27; abundance: NA; j_gene: TRBJ2-5; CDR3aa: CASSLTTGPWETQYF; CDR3nt: TGTGCCAGCAGTCTGACTACAGGGCCATGGGAGACCCAGTACTTC
d_gene: NA; v_gene: TRBV7-9; abundance: NA; j_gene: TRBJ2-7; CDR3aa: CASSPIGDGHYEQYF; CDR3nt: TGTGCCAGCAGCCCTATCGGGGACGGACACTACGAGCAGTACTTC
d_gene: TRBD2; v_gene: TRBV7-9; abundance: NA; j_gene: TRBJ2-1; CDR3aa: CASSHLLAGAYNEQFF; CDR3nt: TGTGCCAGCAGCCACCTACTAGCGGGAGCCTACAATGAGCAGTTCTTC
d_gene: NA; v_gene: TRBV27; abundance: NA; j_gene: TRBJ1-1; CDR3aa: CASSLEGRLTEAFF; CDR3nt: TGTGCCAGCAGTTTAGAGGGCCGGTTGACTGAAGCTTTCTTT
d_gene: NA; v_gene: TRBV4-1; abundance: once; j_gene: TRBJ1-1; CDR3aa: CASSLQQGTEAFF; CDR3nt: TGCGCCAGCAGCCTCCAACAGGGAACTGAAGCTTTCTTT
d_gene: TRBD1; v_gene: TRBV14; abundance: NA; j_gene: TRBJ1-1; CDR3aa: CASSTQGDRRTEAFF; CDR3nt: TGTGCCAGCAGCACACAGGGGGACCGCAGGACTGAAGCTTTCTTT
d_gene: NA; v_gene: TRBV10-3; abundance: NA; j_gene: TRBJ2-1; CDR3aa: CAISESKPEQFF; CDR3nt: TGTGCCATCAGTGAGTCGAAACCTGAGCAGTTCTTC
d_gene: TRBD1; v_gene: TRBV23-1; abundance: NA; j_gene: TRBJ2-1; CDR3aa: CASSHRQGVRGEQFF; CDR3nt: TGCGCCAGCAGTCACCGACAGGGGGTACGCGGTGAGCAGTTCTTC
d_gene: NA; v_gene: TRBV4-1; abundance: NA; j_gene: TRBJ2-1; CDR3aa: CASSPPHPVANEQFF; CDR3nt: TGCGCCAGCAGCCCCCCCCATCCTGTAGCGAATGAGCAGTTCTTC
d_gene: TRBD1; v_gene: TRBV15; abundance: NA; j_gene: TRBJ1-2; CDR3aa: CATSTSPGTGGPNGYTF; CDR3nt: TGTGCCACCAGCACTTCTCCCGGGACAGGGGGCCCCAATGGCTACACCTTC